This T cell receptor beta chain is drawn from a study of blood T cell repertoires in COVID-19. This CDR3 comprises 15 residues. The junction had 6 bases not matched to a gene; V was cut back by 5 bases and J by 4 bases. Per germline, CDR1 MNHEY and CDR2 SMNVEV (reference sequence). Using immunoSEQ multiplex PCR, the repertoire was profiled, and TCRdb retains in-frame clones only, with some absent. The data show hundreds of thousands of clones, with 70% to 90% seen just once and 4% held by the top ten. The V call is TRBV27, the J call TRBJ1-4; 8 bases agree with TRBD1. The sequencing input was peripheral blood. This clonotype was obtained from a woman aged 50 to 60 with active or convalescent COVID-19. The CDR3: CASSPGQVVNEKLFF. DNA of the CDR3: TGTGCCAGCAGTCCGGGACAGGTGGTTAATGAAAAACTGTTTTTT.